The clone carrying this T cell receptor beta chain occurred a few times. Its cognate antigen is unknown. The data stem from a study of blood T cells in healthy people across ages. Regarding the study as a whole: More naive CD4+ cells and higher diversity were found in long-lived than in aged donors. Roughly linearly, TCR beta diversity per million T cells fell as age increased.

V lost 3 bases and J lost 4, with 11 bases in between. CDR1 and CDR2 (germline): ENHRY, SYGVKD. The CDR3 extends over 14 amino acids. A second PCR, run for about 6 to 12 cycles, used a sample-barcoded 5' primer plus a J-beta primer mix. TCRdb itself ran the 5' RACE reads through MiXCR, one entry per CDR3 protein. This table holds 1.2 million to 1.5 million distinct CDR3 sequences, roughly 64% found once. The sequence was obtained from a man younger than 30 in good health. V gene TRBV10-3 combines with J gene TRBJ2-3; no clear D gene. Specimen: blood. This CDR3 reads CAISDPRQADTQYF. CDR3 sequence (DNA): TGTGCCATCAGTGACCCGAGGCAGGCAGATACGCAGTATTTT.